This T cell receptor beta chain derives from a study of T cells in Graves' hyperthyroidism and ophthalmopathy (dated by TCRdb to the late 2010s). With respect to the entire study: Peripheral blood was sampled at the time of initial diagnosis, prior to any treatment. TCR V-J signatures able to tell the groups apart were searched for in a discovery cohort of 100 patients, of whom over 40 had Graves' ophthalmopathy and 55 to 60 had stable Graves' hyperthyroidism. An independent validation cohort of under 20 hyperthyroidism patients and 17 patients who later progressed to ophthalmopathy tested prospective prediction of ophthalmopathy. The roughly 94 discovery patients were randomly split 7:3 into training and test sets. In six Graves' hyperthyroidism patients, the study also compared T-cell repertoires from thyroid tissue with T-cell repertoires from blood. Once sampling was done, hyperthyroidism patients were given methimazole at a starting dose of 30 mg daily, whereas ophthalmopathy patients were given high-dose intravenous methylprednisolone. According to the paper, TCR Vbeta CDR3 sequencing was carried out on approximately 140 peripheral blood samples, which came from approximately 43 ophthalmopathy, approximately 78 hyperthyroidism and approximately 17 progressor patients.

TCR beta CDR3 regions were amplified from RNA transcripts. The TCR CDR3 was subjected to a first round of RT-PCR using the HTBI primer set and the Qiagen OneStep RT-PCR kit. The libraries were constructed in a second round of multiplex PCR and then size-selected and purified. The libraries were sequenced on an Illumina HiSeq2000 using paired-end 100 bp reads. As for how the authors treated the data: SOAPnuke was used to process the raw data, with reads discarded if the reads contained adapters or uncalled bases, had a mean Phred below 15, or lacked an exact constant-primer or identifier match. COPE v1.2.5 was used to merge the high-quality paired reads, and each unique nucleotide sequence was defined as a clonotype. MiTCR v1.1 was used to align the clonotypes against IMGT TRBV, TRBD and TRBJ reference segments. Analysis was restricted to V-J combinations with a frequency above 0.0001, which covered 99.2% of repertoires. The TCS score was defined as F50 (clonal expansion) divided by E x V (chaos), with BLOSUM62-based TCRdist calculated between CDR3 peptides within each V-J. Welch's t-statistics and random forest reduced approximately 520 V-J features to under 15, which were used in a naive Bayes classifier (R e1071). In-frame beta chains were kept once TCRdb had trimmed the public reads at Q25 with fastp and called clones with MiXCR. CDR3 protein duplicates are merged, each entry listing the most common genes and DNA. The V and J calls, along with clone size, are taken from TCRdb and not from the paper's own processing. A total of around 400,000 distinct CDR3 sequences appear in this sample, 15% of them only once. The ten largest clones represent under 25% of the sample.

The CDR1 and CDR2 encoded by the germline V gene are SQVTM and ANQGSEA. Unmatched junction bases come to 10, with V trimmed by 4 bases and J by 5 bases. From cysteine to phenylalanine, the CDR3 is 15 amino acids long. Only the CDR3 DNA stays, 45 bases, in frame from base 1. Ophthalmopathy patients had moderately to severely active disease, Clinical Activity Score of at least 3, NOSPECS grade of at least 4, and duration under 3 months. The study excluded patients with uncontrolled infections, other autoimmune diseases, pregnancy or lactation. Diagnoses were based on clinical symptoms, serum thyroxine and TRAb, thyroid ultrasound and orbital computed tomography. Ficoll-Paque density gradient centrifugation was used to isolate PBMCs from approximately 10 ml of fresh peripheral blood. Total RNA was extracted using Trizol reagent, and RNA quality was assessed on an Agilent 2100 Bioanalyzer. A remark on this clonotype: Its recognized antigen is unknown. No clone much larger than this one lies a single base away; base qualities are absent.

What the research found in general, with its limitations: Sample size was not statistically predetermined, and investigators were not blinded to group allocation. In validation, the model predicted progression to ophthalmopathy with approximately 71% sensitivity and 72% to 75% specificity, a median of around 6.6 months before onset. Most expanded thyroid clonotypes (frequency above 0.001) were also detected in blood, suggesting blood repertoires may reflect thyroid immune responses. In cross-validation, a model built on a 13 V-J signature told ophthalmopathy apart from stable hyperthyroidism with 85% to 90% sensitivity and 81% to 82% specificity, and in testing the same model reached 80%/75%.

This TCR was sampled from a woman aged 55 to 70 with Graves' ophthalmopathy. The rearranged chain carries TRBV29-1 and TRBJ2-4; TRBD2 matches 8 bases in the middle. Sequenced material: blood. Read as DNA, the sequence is TGCAGCGTTGCGGCCTCCGCGGGAGGCCAAAACATTCAGTACTTC. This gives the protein CSVAASAGGQNIQYF.